Listed here are 13 T cell receptor beta chains from one sample, sequenced in a study of cytomegalovirus exposure and HLA in healthy donors. PCR used 60 Vbeta primers and 13 Jbeta primers. The assay was immunoSEQ multiplex PCR, and TCRdb's table has in-frame clones only and misses some. The table includes some 130,000 clones, nearly 65% detected once. The sequencing sample was made of PBMCs. These receptors were collected from a man between 40 and 49 years old in good health and CMV-seropositive.

The V gene is TRBV6-1, the J gene TRBJ1-5, with 7 bases that match TRBD1. The CDR3 runs to 15 residues. Looked up from germline, CDR1 is MNHNS and CDR2 is SASEGT. V dropped 5 bases and J dropped 5; count of bases not matched to a gene: 9. Written as DNA, the CDR3 is TGTGCCAGCAGTTCTGGGACAGCGCGGGATCAGCCCCAGCATTTT. This gives the protein CASSSGTARDQPQHF.

The rearrangement links TRBV7-3 to TRBJ1-6; D is undetermined. CDR1 and CDR2 from the germline V gene are SGHTA and FQGTGA. The ends were cut back, 1 base at V and 7 bases at J, with 5 bases in the middle. CDR3 size: 13 residues. The CDR3 loop reads CASSLSINSPLHF. The CDR3 DNA is TGTGCCAGCAGCTTAAGTATCAATTCACCCCTCCACTTT.

The chain recombines TRBV4-1 with TRBJ2-6; 7 nucleotides line up with TRBD1. V lost 6 bases, J lost 2 bases, and 16 bases stayed unmatched. The CDR3 is 19 residues long. Germline V lookup: CDR1 MGHRA, CDR2 YSYEKL. CDR3 sequence: CASRDMRTGNSAGANVLTF. The CDR3 DNA reads TGCGCCAGCAGAGACATGAGGACAGGAAATTCCGCTGGGGCCAACGTCCTGACTTTC.

In its sample, this clone was seen a few times. V is TRBV10-2 and J is TRBJ1-1; the match to TRBD1 covers 7 bases. The J segment lost 3 bases and the V segment lost 6 bases, leaving 4 bases of the junction unmatched. CDR1 and CDR2 from the germline V gene are WSHSY and SAAADI. The CDR3 covers 13 residues. CDR3 coding DNA: TGCGCCAGCAGGTTAACAGGGGACACTGAAGCTTTCTTT. Translation gives CASRLTGDTEAFF.

This chain connects TRBV27 to TRBJ2-7, with 12 bases identical to TRBD1. CDR1 is MNHEY, CDR2 SMNVEV, per germline (reference sequence). This CDR3 comprises 15 residues. V trimming: 5 bases; J trimming: 2 bases; junction bases outside the gene matches: 4. The chain's CDR3 is CASSPWDRGPYEQYF. The DNA for the CDR3 is TGTGCCAGCAGTCCCTGGGACAGGGGGCCCTACGAGCAGTACTTC.

The gene calls are TRBV27 and TRBJ1-4; 8 nucleotides align to TRBD1. The CDR3 is made up of 15 amino acids. The ends lost 5 bases at V and 5 bases at J; junction bases unmatched: 7. CDR1 is MNHEY and CDR2 is SMNVEV in the germline V gene (reference sequence). CDR3 sequence: CASSAPGQANEKLFF. The CDR3 region has the DNA TGTGCCAGCAGTGCGCCGGGACAGGCGAATGAAAAACTGTTTTTT.

The V gene is TRBV9, the J gene TRBJ2-6; D not resolved. Trimming removed 0 bases at V and 2 bases at J, with 9 bases between. The CDR3 spans 16 residues. CDR1 and CDR2 from the germline V gene are SGDLS and YYNGEE. The CDR3 loop is CASSVVGSPGANVLTF. DNA of the CDR3: TGTGCCAGCAGCGTAGTTGGTAGCCCTGGGGCCAACGTCCTGACTTTC.

The rearrangement uses TRBV5-5 and TRBJ1-1, with D hard to call. Germline V gives CDR1 SGHKS, CDR2 YYEKEE (reference sequence). The CDR3 covers 13 residues. V was pared by 2 bases and J by 1 base, with 6 bases between. The DNA of the CDR3 is TGTGCCAGCAGCTTACAACCGAACACTGAAGCTTTCTTT. Its translation: CASSLQPNTEAFF.

J is TRBJ1-2 and V is TRBV11-2; 7 bases map to TRBD1. V lost 1 base and J lost 7; bases outside the gene matches: 6. Germline V gene data show CDR1 as SGHAT and CDR2 as FQNNGV. The CDR3 has 14 amino acids. The CDR3 sequence is CASSLAGDSTGYTF. CDR3 coding DNA: TGTGCCAGCAGCTTAGCCGGGGACAGTACTGGCTACACCTTC. Looking up the rest from reference TRBV11-2 and TRBJ1-2 gives the full variable domain: EAGVAQSPRYKIIEKRQSVAFWCNPISGHATLYWYQQILGQGPKLLIQFQNNGVVDDSQLPKDRFSAERLKGVDSTLKIQPAKLEDSAVYLCASSLAGDSTGYTFGSGTRLTVV.

The chain couples TRBV19 to TRBJ2-4; D unclear. The CDR3 runs 13 residues. V was clipped by 5 bases and J by 4 bases, with 9 bases between them. The germline V gene encodes CDR1 LNHDA and CDR2 SQIVND (reference sequence). The DNA for the CDR3 is TGTGCCAGTAGTGAAGACGGGAAAAACATTCAGTACTTC. Translated, it gives CASSEDGKNIQYF.

The V call is TRBV19, the J call TRBJ1-3; 8 bases align to TRBD1. Germline V gene data show CDR1 as LNHDA and CDR2 as SQIVND (reference sequence). The CDR3 runs 13 residues. Trimming removed 6 bases from V and 4 bases from J; junction bases left unmatched: 2. CDR3 loop: CASSRGPGNTIYF. CDR3 nucleotide sequence: TGTGCCAGTAGCAGGGGGCCGGGAAACACCATATATTTT. The whole variable domain, remainder taken from reference TRBV19 and TRBJ1-3, is DGGITQSPKYLFRKEGQNVTLSCEQNLNHDAMYWYRQDPGQGLRLIYYSQIVNDFQKGDIAEGYSVSREKKESFPLTVTSAQKNPTAFYLCASSRGPGNTIYFGEGSWLTVV.

This clone has more than one count but fewer than ten. V is TRBV2 and J is TRBJ1-6; 7 bases align to TRBD1. Per germline, CDR1 SNHLY and CDR2 FYNNEI. The V gene end was trimmed by 9 bases and the J gene end by 8 bases; junction bases not matched to a gene: 4. The CDR3 is 12 amino acids. In nucleotides, the CDR3 is TGTGCCAGACAGGGGTCCCATTCACCCCTCCACTTT. Protein sequence: CARQGSHSPLHF. The full variable domain, with the rest looked up from reference TRBV2 and TRBJ1-6, is EPEVTQTPSHQVTQMGQEVILRCVPISNHLYFYWYRQILGQKVEFLVSFYNNEISEKSEIFDDQFSVERPDGSNFTLKIRSTKLEDSAMYFCARQGSHSPLHFGNGTRLTVT.

The chain employs TRBV5-8 and TRBJ2-3; perhaps TRBD2 as D (6 bases). CDR1 and CDR2 from the germline V gene are SGHTS and YDEGEE. The ends were cut back, 4 bases at V and 6 bases at J, with 18 bases in the middle. This CDR3 has 15 amino acids. The chain's CDR3 is CASSPRTRAGDTQYF. The CDR3 bases are TGTGCCAGCAGCCCCCGGACCAGGGCGGGGGATACGCAGTATTTT.